This is a list of T cell receptor beta chains from one sample in a study of PD-L1 blockade in urothelial cancer. TCRdb's copy holds only in-frame clones and misses some; the assay was immunoSEQ multiplex PCR. The table includes about 72,000 clones, 70% to 90% detected once. Sequenced material: PBMCs, taken around atezolizumab (anti-PD-L1) treatment. The receptors stem from a man aged 60 to 75 with urothelial cancer. CDR3s include the opening cysteine and the closing phenylalanine or tryptophan. Only part of the rows carry a size: once, few, many, or a class if the clone is expanded.

j_gene	v_gene	len	abundance	CDR3aa
TRBJ2-3	TRBV9	14	NA	CASSVARLADTQYF
TRBJ2-7	TRBV11-3	15	NA	CASSLVGLSSYEQYF
TRBJ2-2	TRBV5-1	14	NA	CASTRYVDTGELFF
TRBJ1-4	TRBV2	15	NA	CASSEGDRDFEKLFF
TRBJ1-6	TRBV9	15	NA	CASSVAPGIEAPLHF
TRBJ1-4	TRBV19	13	once	CASSPTGNEKLFF
TRBJ1-1	TRBV12-5	17	NA	CASGLVRTGGVFTEAFF
TRBJ2-7	TRBV5-6	17	NA	CASSPIGGNSITYEQYF
TRBJ2-7	TRBV2	15	NA	CASSPESAATYEQYF
TRBJ2-1	TRBV9	15	NA	CASSVAGTEYNEQFF
TRBJ1-5	TRBV21-1	16	NA	CASSKRHRSLNQPQHF